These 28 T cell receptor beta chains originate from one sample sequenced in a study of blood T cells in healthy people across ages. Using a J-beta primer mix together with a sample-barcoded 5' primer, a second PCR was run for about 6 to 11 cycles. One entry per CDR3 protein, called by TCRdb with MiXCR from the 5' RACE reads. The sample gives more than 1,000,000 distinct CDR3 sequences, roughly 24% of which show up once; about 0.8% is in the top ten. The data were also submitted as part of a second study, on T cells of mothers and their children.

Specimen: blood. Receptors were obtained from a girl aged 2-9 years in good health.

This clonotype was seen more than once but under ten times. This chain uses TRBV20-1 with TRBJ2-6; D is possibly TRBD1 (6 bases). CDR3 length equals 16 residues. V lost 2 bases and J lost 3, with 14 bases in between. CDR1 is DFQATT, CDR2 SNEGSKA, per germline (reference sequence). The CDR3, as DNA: TGCAGTGCTAGACGTCAGTCAGGGGTTGGGGCCAACGTCCTGACTTTC. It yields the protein CSARRQSGVGANVLTF.

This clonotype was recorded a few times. As DNA, the CDR3 is TGTGCCAGCAGCTTAGGGCAGGGACGTGGAAACACCATATATTTT. Its protein product is CASSLGQGRGNTIYF. J is TRBJ1-3 and V is TRBV7-8, with D perhaps TRBD1 (5 bases). CDR3 length: 15 residues. Trimming took 1 base from V and 3 from J, leaving 10 bases between them. Germline V lookup: CDR1 SGHVS, CDR2 FQNEAQ. Complete variable domain (other parts from reference TRBV7-8 and TRBJ1-3): GAGVSQSPRYKVAKRGQDVALRCDPISGHVSLFWYQQALGQGPEFLTYFQNEAQLDKSGLPSDRFFAERPEGSVSTLKIQRTQQEDSAVYLCASSLGQGRGNTIYFGEGSWLTVV.

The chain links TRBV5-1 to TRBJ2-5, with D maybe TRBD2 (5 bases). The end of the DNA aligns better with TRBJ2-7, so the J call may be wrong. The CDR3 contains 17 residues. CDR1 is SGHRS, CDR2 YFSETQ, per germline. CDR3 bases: TGCGCCAGCAGCTTGTATCCTGTCGGGGATCTGGGCCACGAGCAGTACTTC. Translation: CASSLYPVGDLGHEQYF.

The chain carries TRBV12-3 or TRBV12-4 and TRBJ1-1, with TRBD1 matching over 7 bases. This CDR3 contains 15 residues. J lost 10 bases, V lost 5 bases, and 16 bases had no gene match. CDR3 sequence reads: CASSPTPGQDRRAFF. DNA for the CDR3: TGTGCCAGCAGTCCTACACCTGGACAGGACAGGCGAGCTTTCTTT.

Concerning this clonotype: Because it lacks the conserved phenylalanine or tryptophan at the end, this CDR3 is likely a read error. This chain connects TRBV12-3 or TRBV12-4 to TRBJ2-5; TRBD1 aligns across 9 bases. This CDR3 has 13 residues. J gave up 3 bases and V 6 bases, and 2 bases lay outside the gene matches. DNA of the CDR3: TGTGCCAGCAGCCGGGACAGGGAAGAGACCCAGTACTCC. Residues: CASSRDREETQYS.

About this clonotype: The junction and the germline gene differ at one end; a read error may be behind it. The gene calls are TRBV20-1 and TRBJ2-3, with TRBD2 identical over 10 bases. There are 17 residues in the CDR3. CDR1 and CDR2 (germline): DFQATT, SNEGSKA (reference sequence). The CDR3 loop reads CSARASGGLRSTDTQYF. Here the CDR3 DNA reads TGCAGTGCTAGGGCTAGCGGGGGCCTCCGAAGCACAGATACACAGTATTTT.

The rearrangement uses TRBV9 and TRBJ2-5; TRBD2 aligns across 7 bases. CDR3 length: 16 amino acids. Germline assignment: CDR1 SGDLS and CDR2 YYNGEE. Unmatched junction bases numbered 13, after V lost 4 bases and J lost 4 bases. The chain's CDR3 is CASSPGGGIIGETQYF. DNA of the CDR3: TGTGCCAGCAGCCCGGGGGGAGGGATTATTGGAGAGACCCAGTACTTC.

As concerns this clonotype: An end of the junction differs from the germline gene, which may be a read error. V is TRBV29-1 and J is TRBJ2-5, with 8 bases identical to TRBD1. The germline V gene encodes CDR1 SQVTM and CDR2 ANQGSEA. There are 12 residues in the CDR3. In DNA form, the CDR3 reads TGCAGCGGTCAGGGGGCGAGAGAGACCCAGCACTTC. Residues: CSGQGARETQHF.

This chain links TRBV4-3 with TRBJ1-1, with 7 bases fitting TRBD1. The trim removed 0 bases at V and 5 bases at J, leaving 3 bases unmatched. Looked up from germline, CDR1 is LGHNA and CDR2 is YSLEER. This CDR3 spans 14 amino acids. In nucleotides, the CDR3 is TGCGCCAGCAGCCAAGACAGGGGGGTAACTGAAGCTTTCTTT. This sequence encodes CASSQDRGVTEAFF.

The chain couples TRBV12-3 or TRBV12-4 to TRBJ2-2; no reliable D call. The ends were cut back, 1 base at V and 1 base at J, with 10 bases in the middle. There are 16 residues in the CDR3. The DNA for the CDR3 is TGTGCCAGCAGTTTAGGCCAGAAGCTGAACACCGGGGAGCTGTTTTTT. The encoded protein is CASSLGQKLNTGELFF.

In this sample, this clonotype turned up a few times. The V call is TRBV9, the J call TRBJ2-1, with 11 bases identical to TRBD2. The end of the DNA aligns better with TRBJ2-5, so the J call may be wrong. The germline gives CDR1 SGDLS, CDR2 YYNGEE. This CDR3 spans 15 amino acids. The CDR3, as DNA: TGTGCCAGCAGCGGACTAGCGGGGCTGCAAGAGACCCAGTACTTC. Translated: CASSGLAGLQETQYF.

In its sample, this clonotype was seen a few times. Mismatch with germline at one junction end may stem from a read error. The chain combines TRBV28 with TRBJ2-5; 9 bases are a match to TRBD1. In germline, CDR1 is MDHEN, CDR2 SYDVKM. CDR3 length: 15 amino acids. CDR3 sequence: CAGSHRDRAQETQYF. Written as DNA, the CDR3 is TGTGCCGGCAGTCACCGGGACAGGGCTCAAGAGACCCAGTACTTC.

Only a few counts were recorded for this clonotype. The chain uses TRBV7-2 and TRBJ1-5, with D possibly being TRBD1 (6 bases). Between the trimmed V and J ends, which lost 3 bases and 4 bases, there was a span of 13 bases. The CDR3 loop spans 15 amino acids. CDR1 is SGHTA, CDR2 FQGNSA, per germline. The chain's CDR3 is CASSLTTGKNQPQHF. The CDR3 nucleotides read TGTGCCAGCAGCTTGACGACAGGAAAAAATCAGCCCCAGCATTTT.

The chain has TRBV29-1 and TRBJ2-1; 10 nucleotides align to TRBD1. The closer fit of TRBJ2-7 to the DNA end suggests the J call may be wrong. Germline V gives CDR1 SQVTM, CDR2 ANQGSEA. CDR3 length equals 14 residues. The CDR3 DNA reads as TGCAGCGTTGTGGGGGGGACAGGGGCCAACGAGCAGTACTTC. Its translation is CSVVGGTGANEQYF.

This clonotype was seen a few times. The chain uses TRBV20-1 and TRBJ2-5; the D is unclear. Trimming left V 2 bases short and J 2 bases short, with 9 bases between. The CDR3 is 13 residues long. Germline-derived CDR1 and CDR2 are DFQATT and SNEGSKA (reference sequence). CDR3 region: CSARRGIQETQYF. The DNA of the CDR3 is TGCAGTGCTAGACGTGGTATTCAAGAGACCCAGTACTTC.

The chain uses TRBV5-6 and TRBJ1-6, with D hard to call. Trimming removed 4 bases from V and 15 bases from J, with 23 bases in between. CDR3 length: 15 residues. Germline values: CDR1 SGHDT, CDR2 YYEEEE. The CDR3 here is CASSHSFRTPEHLHF. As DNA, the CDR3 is TGTGCCAGCAGCCATTCATTCCGGACCCCCGAACACCTCCACTTT.

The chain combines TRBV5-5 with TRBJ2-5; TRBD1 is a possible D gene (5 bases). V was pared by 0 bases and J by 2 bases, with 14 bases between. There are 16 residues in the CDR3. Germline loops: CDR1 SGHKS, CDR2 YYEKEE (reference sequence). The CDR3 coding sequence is TGTGCCAGCAGCTTGGCCGTCCAGGGTTGGCAAGAGACCCAGTACTTC. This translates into CASSLAVQGWQETQYF.

The CDR3 nucleotides read TGTGCCAGCAGTTTAGAACGGGTTACCTACGAGCAGTACTTC. Amino acid sequence: CASSLERVTYEQYF. The chain couples TRBV28 to TRBJ2-7; D ambiguous. The CDR3 contains 14 residues. The V end was cut by 2 bases, the J end by 2 bases, with 10 bases between. Germline V CDR1 and CDR2: MDHEN, SYDVKM.

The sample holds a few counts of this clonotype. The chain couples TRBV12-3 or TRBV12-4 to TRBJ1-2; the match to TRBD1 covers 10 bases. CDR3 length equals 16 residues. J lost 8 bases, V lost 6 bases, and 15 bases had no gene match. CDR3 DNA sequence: TGTGCCAGCAGCCGGACAGGGGGAACCCTCTTTAAGGGCTACACCTTC. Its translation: CASSRTGGTLFKGYTF.

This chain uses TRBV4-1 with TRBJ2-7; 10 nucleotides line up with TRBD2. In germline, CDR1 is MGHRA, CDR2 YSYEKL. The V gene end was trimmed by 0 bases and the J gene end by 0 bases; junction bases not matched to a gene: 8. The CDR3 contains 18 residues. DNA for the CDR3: TGCGCCAGCAGCCAAGATTATCCCGGGACTAGCGACTCCTACGAGCAGTACTTC. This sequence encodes CASSQDYPGTSDSYEQYF.

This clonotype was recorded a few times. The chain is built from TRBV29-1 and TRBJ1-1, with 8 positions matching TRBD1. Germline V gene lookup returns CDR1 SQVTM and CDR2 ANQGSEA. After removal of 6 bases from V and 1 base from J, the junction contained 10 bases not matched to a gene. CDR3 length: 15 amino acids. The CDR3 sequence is CSVEVKGQGNTEAFF. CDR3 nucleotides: TGCAGCGTCGAGGTGAAAGGACAGGGGAACACTGAAGCTTTCTTT.

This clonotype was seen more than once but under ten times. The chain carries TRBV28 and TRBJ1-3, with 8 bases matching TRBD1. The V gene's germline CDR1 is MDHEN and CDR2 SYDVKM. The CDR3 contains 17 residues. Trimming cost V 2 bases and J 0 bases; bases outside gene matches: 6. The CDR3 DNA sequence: TGTGCCAGCAGTTTACTGACAGGGGACGACTCTGGAAACACCATATATTTT. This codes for CASSLLTGDDSGNTIYF.

In DNA form, the CDR3 reads TGCAGTGCTTCTGCGGGGGCAGGGGAAGTCGAGCAGTACTTC. Amino acid sequence: CSASAGAGEVEQYF. The chain joins TRBV20-1 to TRBJ2-7; D is perhaps TRBD2 (7 bases). CDR1 is DFQATT and CDR2 is SNEGSKA in the germline V gene (reference sequence). V shed 5 bases and J shed 6 bases, with 20 bases lying between them. This CDR3 has 14 amino acids.

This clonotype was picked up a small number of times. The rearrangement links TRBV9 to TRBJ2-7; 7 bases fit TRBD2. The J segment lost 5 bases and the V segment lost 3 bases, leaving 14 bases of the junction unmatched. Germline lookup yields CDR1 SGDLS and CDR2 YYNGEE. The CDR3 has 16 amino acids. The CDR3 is CASSADREVGWNEQYF. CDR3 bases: TGTGCCAGCAGCGCCGATCGGGAGGTGGGTTGGAACGAGCAGTACTTC.

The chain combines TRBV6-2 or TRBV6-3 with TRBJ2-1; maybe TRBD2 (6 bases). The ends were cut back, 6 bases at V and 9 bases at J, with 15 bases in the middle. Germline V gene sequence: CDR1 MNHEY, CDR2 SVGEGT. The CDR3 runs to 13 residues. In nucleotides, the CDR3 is TGTGCCAGCAGCGCAGCCCCAGCGGGTGAGCAGTTCTTC. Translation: CASSAAPAGEQFF.

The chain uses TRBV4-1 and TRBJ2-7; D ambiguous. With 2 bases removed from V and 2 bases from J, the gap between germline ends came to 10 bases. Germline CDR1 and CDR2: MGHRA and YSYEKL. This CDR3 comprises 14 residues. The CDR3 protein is CASSQQESAYEQYF. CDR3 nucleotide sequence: TGCGCCAGCAGCCAACAAGAGTCCGCCTACGAGCAGTACTTC.

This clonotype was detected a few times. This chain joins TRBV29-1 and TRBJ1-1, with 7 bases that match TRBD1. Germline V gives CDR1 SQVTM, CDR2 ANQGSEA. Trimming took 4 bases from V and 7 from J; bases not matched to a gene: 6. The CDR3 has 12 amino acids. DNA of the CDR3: TGCAGCGTTGCGGGACAGAGTTTTGAAGCTTTCTTT. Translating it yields CSVAGQSFEAFF.

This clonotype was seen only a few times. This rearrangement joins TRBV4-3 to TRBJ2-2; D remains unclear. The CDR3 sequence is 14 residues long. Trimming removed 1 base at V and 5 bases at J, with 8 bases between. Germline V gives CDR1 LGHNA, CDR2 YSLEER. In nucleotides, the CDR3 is TGCGCCAGCAGCCAAGGAAAGTTTACCGGGGAGCTGTTTTTT. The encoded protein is CASSQGKFTGELFF.